This T cell receptor (beta chain) was documented in a study of cytomegalovirus exposure and HLA in healthy donors. Notes on the study in general: The study assumed roughly uniform donor sequencing depth for presence/absence analyses.

As regards this clone: No antigen is known for it. The same CDR3 is also encoded by other DNA sequences in this sample.

V gave up 4 bases and J gave up 0 bases; unmatched junction bases: 4. The germline CDR1 and CDR2 sequences are SGHTA and FQGTGA. The CDR3 length is 15 residues. Researchers ran the PCR with 60 Vbeta and 13 Jbeta primers. Clones were read by immunoSEQ multiplex PCR, and TCRdb kept only the in-frame ones, dropping some. In the table there are around 150,000 clones, roughly 62% of which are singletons. Sample: PBMCs. The TCR was taken from a man aged 55 to 69 in good health and CMV-seronegative. The chain uses TRBV7-3 and TRBJ2-3, with TRBD2 identical over 7 bases. This CDR3 is CASSSLAVSTDTQYF. The CDR3, as DNA: TGTGCCAGCAGCTCCCTAGCGGTCAGCACAGATACGCAGTATTTT.